The rows below give T cell receptor beta chains drawn from one sample of a study of blood T cell repertoires in COVID-19. The data were produced by immunoSEQ multiplex PCR, yet TCRdb's version contains in-frame clones alone and is incomplete. The sample lists around 80,000 clones, 82% occurring once. The sample was peripheral blood. All receptors derive from a man aged 55 to 70 with acute or convalescent COVID-19. Each CDR3 is given with its conserved first and last residue. A D gene is named only where the DNA matches it firmly. Clone size appears in some rows only: once, few, many, or a class for an expanded clone.

D gene,clone size,J gene,V gene,CDR3 DNA,CDR3 protein
TRBD2,NA,TRBJ2-3,TRBV4-3,TGCGCCAGCAGCCTCAAAGAGACTAGCGGGAGGGATACGCAGTATTTT,CASSLKETSGRDTQYF
NA,NA,TRBJ1-3,TRBV6-5,TGTGCCAGCACCTCCGGGGGCTCTGGAAACACCATATATTTT,CASTSGGSGNTIYF
NA,once,TRBJ2-3,TRBV4-3,TGCGCCAGCAGCCAAGTGAGGAGGGATACGCAGTATTTT,CASSQVRRDTQYF
TRBD2,NA,TRBJ2-5,TRBV11-2,TGTGCCAGCAGCTTAAACTCAGCGGGGCAAGAGACCCAGTACTTC,CASSLNSAGQETQYF
NA,once,TRBJ2-5,TRBV24-1,TGTGCCACCAGTGATTACGGACATTCACAAGAGACCCAGTACTTC,CATSDYGHSQETQYF
TRBD1,NA,TRBJ2-7,TRBV28,TGTGCCAGCCGCGACAGGGGGCGGTACGAGCAGTACTTC,CASRDRGRYEQYF
NA,NA,TRBJ1-2,TRBV5-6,TGTGCCAGCAGCTTGGAGCCAGGTCGGTCTAACTATGGCTACACCTTC,CASSLEPGRSNYGYTF
TRBD1,few,TRBJ2-3,TRBV11-3,TGTGCCAGCAGCTCACCGGGACAGGGCTTTGCAGATACGCAGTATTTT,CASSSPGQGFADTQYF
NA,NA,TRBJ2-5,TRBV5-5,TGTGCCAGCAGCTTGGGAGACTTGGAGGGGCTGCGAAGAAAAGAGACCCAGTACTTC,CASSLGDLEGLRRKETQYF
TRBD1,NA,TRBJ2-1,TRBV6-5,TGTGCCAGCAGTTACGGGACAGCGTCCTACAATGAGCAGTTCTTC,CASSYGTASYNEQFF
NA,NA,TRBJ2-3,TRBV28,TGTGCCTCCTACGTCACAGATACGCAGTATTTT,CASYVTDTQYF
TRBD1,NA,TRBJ1-4,TRBV27,TGTGCCAGCAGCATCGACAGGGGTGGTGAAAAACTGTTTTTT,CASSIDRGGEKLFF
TRBD1,NA,TRBJ2-7,TRBV7-9,TGTGCCAGCAGCTTTGGGACAGCACTCTCCTACGAGCAGTACTTC,CASSFGTALSYEQYF
NA,once,TRBJ2-5,TRBV28,TGTGCCAGCAGTACGTCCGGGGGAACCGGGGAGACCCAGTACTTC,CASSTSGGTGETQYF
NA,NA,TRBJ2-7,TRBV7-2,TGTGCCAGCACCCTCGCAGGGTTCGCTATATACGAGCAGTACTTC,CASTLAGFAIYEQYF
NA,NA,TRBJ2-3,TRBV2,TGTGCCAGCAAGCAGGGGAGCACAGATACGCAGTATTTT,CASKQGSTDTQYF
NA,NA,TRBJ2-7,TRBV7-2,TGTGCCAGCAGCCCTGTCCAGGGGTCGACCTACGAGCAGTACTTC,CASSPVQGSTYEQYF
TRBD1,NA,TRBJ1-2,TRBV9,TGTGCCAGCAGCTCCAGGACAGGGGGCGTCTCATATGGCTACACCTTC,CASSSRTGGVSYGYTF
NA,NA,TRBJ1-2,TRBV28,TGTGCCAGCAGTAGGGACACGGTCTATGGCTACACCTTC,CASSRDTVYGYTF
NA,NA,TRBJ2-3,TRBV12-3/TRBV12-4,TGTGCCAGTCTTGTCACAGATACGCAGTATTTT,CASLVTDTQYF
TRBD1,NA,TRBJ2-7,TRBV7-9,TGTGCCAGCAGCGCAACCGGGACAGGGTCCTACGAGCAGTACTTC,CASSATGTGSYEQYF
NA,NA,TRBJ1-4,TRBV5-1,TGCGCCAGCCAAGCAAGTACCTCGAATGAAAAACTGTTTTTT,CASQASTSNEKLFF
NA,NA,TRBJ1-1,TRBV6-1,TGTGCCAGCAGTGAAGACAGGGACACTGAAGCTTTCTTT,CASSEDRDTEAFF
TRBD2,NA,TRBJ2-2,TRBV5-4,TGTGCCAGCAGCCTTAGCGGGGGGTACGGGGAGCTGTTTTTT,CASSLSGGYGELFF
NA,NA,TRBJ1-1,TRBV9,TGTGCCAGCAGCCCTCGGACGGGGGAGGGCACTGAAGCTTTCTTT,CASSPRTGEGTEAFF
TRBD1,NA,TRBJ2-7,TRBV5-1,TGCGCCAGCAGCTTTACCGGGACAGGGCCCTACGAGCAGTACTTC,CASSFTGTGPYEQYF
NA,NA,TRBJ1-3,TRBV5-4,TGTGCCAGCAGCCCGACAGTTGATGGAAACACCATATATTTT,CASSPTVDGNTIYF
NA,NA,TRBJ1-6,TRBV7-9,TGTGCCAGCGGAGGGCGAATTTCACCCCTCCACTTT,CASGGRISPLHF